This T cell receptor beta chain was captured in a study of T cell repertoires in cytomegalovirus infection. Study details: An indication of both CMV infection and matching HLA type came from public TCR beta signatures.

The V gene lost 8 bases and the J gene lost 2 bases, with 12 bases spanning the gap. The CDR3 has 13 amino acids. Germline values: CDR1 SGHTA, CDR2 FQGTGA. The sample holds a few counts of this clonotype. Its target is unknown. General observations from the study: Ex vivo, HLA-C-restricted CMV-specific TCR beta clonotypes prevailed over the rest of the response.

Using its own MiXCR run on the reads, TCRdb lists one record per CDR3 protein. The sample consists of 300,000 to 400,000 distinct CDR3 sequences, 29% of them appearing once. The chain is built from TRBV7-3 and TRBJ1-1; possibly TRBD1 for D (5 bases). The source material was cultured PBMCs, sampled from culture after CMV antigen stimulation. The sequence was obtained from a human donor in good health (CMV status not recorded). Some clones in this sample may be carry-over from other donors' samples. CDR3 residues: CASLPGPNTEAFF. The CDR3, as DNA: TGTGCCAGCCTCCCGGGACCTAACACTGAAGCTTTCTTT.